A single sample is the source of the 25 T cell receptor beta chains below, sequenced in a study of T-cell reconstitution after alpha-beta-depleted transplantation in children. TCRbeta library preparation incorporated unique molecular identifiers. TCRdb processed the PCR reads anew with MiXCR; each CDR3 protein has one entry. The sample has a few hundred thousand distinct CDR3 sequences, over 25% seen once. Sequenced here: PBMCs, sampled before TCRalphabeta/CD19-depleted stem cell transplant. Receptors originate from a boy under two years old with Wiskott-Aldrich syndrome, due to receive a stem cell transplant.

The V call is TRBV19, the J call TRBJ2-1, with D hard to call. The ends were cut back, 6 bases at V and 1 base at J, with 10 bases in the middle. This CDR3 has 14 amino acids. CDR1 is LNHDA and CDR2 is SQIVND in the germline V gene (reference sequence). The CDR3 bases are TGTGCCAGTAGACACCGGGCATCCTACAATGAGCAGTTCTTC. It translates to CASRHRASYNEQFF. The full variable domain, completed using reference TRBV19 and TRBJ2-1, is DGGITQSPKYLFRKEGQNVTLSCEQNLNHDAMYWYRQDPGQGLRLIYYSQIVNDFQKGDIAEGYSVSREKKESFPLTVTSAQKNPTAFYLCASRHRASYNEQFFGPGTRLTVL.

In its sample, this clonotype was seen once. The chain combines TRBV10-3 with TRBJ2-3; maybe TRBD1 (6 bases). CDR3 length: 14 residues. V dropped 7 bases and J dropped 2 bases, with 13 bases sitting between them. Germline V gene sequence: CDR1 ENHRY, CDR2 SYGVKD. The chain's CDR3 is CAIKGRGPTDTQYF. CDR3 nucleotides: TGTGCCATCAAGGGCAGGGGCCCCACAGATACGCAGTATTTT.

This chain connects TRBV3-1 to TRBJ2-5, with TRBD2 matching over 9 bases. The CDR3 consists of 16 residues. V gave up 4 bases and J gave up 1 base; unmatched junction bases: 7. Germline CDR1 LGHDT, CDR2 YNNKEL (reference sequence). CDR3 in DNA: TGTGCCAGCAGCCTCTTGGGACTAGCCCTCCAAGAGACCCAGTACTTC. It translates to CASSLLGLALQETQYF.

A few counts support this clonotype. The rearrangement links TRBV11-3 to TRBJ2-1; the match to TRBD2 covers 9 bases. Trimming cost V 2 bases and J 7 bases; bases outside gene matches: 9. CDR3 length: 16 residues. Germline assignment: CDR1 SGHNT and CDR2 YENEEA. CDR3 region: CASSLSSLAGRNEQFF. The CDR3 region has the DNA TGTGCCAGCAGCTTATCGTCCCTAGCGGGAAGAAATGAGCAGTTCTTC.

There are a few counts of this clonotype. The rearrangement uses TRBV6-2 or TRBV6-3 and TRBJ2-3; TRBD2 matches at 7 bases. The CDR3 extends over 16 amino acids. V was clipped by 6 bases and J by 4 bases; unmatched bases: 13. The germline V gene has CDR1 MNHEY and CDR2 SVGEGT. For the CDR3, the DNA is TGTGCCAGCAGCCGCCCCCCCTGGGCGGGGGCAGATACGCAGTATTTT. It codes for CASSRPPWAGADTQYF.

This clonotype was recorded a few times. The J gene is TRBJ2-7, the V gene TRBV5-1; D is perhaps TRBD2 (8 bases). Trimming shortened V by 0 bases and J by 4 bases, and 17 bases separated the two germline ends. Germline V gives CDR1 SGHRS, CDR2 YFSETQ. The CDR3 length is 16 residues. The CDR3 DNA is TGCGCCAGCAGCTTGGAGGGGGCGGGAGGCAGTTACGAGCAGTACTTC. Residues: CASSLEGAGGSYEQYF.

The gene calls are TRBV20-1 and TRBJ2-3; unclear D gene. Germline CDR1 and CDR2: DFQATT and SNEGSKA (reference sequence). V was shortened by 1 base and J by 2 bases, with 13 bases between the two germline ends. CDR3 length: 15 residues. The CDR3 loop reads CSARGVAAPTDTQYF. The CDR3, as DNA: TGCAGTGCTAGAGGGGTGGCCGCCCCCACAGATACGCAGTATTTT.

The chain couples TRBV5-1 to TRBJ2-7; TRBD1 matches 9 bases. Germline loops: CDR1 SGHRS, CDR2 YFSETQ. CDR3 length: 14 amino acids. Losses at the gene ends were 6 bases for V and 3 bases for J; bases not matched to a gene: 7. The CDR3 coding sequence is TGCGCCAGCAAACCGGGACAGGGTTTCTACGAGCAGTACTTC. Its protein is CASKPGQGFYEQYF.

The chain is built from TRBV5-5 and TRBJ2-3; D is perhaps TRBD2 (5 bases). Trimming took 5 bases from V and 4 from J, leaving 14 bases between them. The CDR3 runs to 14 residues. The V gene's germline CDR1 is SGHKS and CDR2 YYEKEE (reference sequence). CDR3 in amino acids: CASRSTRGSDTQYF. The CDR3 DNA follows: TGTGCCAGCAGGTCCACGAGAGGGTCAGATACGCAGTATTTT. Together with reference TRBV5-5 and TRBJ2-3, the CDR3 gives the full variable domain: DAGVTQSPTHLIKTRGQQVTLRCSPISGHKSVSWYQQVLGQGPQFIFQYYEKEERGRGNFPDRFSARQFPNYSSELNVNALLLGDSALYLCASRSTRGSDTQYFGPGTRLTVL.

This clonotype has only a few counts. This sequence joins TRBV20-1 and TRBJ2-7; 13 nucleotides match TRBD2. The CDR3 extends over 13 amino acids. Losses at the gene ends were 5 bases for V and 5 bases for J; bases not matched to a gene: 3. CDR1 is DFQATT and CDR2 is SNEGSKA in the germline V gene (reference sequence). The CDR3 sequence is CSAATSGGHEQYF. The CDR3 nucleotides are TGCAGTGCTGCGACTAGCGGGGGGCACGAGCAGTACTTC.

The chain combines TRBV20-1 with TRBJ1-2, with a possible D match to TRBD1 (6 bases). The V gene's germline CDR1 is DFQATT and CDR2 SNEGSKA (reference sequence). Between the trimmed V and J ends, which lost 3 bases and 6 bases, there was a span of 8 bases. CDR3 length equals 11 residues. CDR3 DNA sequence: TGCAGTGCTAGGACAGGACATGGCTACACCTTC. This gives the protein CSARTGHGYTF.

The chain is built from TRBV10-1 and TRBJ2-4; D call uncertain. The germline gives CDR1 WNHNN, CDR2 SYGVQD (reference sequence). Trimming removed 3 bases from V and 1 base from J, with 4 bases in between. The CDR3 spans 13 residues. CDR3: CASSDRAKNIQYF. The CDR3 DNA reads TGCGCCAGCAGTGACAGGGCCAAAAACATTCAGTACTTC.

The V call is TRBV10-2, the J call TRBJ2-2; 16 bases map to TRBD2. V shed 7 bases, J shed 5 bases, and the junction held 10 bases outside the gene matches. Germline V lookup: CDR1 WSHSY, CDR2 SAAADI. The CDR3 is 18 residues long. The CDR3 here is CASIGTSGRADMTGELFF. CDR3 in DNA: TGCGCCAGCATCGGGACTAGCGGGAGGGCCGATATGACCGGGGAGCTGTTTTTT.

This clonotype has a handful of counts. This chain's CDR3 is CSATPQGGGGYTF. In nucleotides, the CDR3 is TGCAGTGCTACCCCTCAGGGGGGAGGTGGCTACACCTTC. V gene TRBV20-1 combines with J gene TRBJ1-2; 7 bases agree with TRBD1. Germline V CDR1 and CDR2: DFQATT, SNEGSKA (reference sequence). The CDR3 covers 13 residues. After removal of 4 bases from V and 7 bases from J, the junction contained 9 bases not matched to a gene.

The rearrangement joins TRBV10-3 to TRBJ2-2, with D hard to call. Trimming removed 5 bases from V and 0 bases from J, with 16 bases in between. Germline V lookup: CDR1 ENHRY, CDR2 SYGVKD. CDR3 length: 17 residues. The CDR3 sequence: CAISTSRPLSNTGELFF. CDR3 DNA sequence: TGTGCCATCAGTACCAGTCGGCCCCTTTCGAACACCGGGGAGCTGTTTTTT.

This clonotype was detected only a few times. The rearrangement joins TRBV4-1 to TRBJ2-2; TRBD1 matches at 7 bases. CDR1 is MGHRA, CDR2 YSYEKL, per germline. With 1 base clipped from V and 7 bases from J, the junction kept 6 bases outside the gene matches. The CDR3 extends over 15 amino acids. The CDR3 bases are TGCGCCAGCAGCCAAGCAGCAAGGGGGCGCGGGGAGCTGTTTTTT. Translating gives CASSQAARGRGELFF.

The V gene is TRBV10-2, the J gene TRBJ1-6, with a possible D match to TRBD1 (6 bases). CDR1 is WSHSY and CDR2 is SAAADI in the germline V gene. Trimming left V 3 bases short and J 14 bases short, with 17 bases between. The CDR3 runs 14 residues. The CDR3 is CASSDYREGRSLHF. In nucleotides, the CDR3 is TGCGCCAGCAGTGATTACAGGGAGGGGAGATCCCTCCACTTT.

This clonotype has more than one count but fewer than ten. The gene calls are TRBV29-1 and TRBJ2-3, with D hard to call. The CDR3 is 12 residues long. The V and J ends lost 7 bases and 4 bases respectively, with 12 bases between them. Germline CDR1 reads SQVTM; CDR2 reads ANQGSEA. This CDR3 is CSGGSASDTQYF. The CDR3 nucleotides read TGCAGCGGAGGATCTGCGTCAGATACGCAGTATTTT.

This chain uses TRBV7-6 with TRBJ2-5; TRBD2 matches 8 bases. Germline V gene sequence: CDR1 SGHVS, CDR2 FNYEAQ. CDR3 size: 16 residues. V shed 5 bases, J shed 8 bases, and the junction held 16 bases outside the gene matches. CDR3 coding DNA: TGTGCCAGCAGCCCGGGGCCTAGCGGGTCCCGGGGAACCCAGTACTTC. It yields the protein CASSPGPSGSRGTQYF.

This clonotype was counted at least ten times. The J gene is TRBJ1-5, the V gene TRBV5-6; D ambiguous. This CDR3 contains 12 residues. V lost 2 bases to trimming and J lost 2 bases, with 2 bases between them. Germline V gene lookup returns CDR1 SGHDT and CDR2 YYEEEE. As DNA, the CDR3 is TGTGCCAGCAGCTTTGGCAATCAGCCCCAGCATTTT. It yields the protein CASSFGNQPQHF.

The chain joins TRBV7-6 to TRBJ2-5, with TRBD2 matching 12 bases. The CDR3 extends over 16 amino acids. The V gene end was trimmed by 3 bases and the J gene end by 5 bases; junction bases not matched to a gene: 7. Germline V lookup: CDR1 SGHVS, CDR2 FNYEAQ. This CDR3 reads CASSFRGTSGWETQYF. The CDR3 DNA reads TGTGCCAGCAGCTTTAGGGGGACTAGCGGGTGGGAGACCCAGTACTTC.

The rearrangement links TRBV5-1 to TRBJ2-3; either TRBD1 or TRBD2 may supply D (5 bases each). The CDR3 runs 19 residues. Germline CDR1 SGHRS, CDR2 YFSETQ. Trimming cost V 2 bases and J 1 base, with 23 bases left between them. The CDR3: CASSFVTGTISQGTDTQYF. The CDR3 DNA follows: TGCGCCAGCAGCTTTGTTACGGGGACCATTTCACAGGGCACAGATACGCAGTATTTT.

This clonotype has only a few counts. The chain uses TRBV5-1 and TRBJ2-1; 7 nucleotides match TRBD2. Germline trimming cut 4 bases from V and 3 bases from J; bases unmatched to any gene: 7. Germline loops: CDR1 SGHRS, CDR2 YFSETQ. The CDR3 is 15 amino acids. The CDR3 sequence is CASSRAQRDYNEQFF. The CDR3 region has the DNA TGCGCCAGCAGCAGGGCCCAGCGGGACTACAATGAGCAGTTCTTC.

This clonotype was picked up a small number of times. The CDR3 nucleotides are TGTGCCAGCAGTTACTCCCAGGGGGCAACTAATGAAAAACTGTTTTTT. Its translation: CASSYSQGATNEKLFF. The chain uses TRBV6-5 and TRBJ1-4; 7 bases match TRBD1. The CDR3 extends over 16 amino acids. Per germline, CDR1 MNHEY and CDR2 SVGAGI. With 0 bases clipped from V and 0 bases from J, the junction kept 1 base outside the gene matches.

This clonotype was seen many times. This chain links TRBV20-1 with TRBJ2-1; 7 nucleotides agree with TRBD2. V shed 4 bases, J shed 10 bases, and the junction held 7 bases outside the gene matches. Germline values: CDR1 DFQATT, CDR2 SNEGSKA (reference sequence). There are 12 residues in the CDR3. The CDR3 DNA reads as TGCAGTGCTACGGGGGGTCCAGGCGAGCAGTTCTTC. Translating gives CSATGGPGEQFF.